The rows below give T cell receptor beta chains drawn from one sample of a study of blood T cell repertoires in COVID-19. Libraries were prepared by immunoSEQ multiplex PCR; TCRdb keeps only in-frame clonotypes and omits some of them. This table holds over 250,000 clones, approximately 87% found once. Sequenced input: peripheral blood. These receptors were collected from a middle-aged woman who had recovered from COVID-19. Both conserved end residues are part of each CDR3. Fields, in order: V gene, clone size, J gene, D gene, CDR3 protein, CDR3 DNA. D genes are given only for firm matches. Size values are once, few and many counts, or a class for expanded clones, and some rows have none.

v_gene: TRBV4-3; abundance: -; j_gene: TRBJ1-6; d_gene: -; CDR3aa: CASSQGQHSPLHF; CDR3nt: TGCGCCAGCAGCCAAGGACAGCATTCACCCCTCCACTTT
v_gene: TRBV5-4; abundance: -; j_gene: TRBJ1-1; d_gene: -; CDR3aa: CASSLPGQRRVEAFF; CDR3nt: TGTGCCAGCAGCTTACCCGGACAGAGACGGGTTGAAGCTTTCTTT
v_gene: TRBV7-8; abundance: -; j_gene: TRBJ2-7; d_gene: TRBD1; CDR3aa: CASQGAGVSYEQYF; CDR3nt: TGTGCCAGCCAGGGGGCAGGGGTCTCCTACGAGCAGTACTTC
v_gene: TRBV7-9; abundance: -; j_gene: TRBJ2-5; d_gene: -; CDR3aa: CASSLETQYF; CDR3nt: TGTGCCAGCAGCCTCGAGACCCAGTACTTC
v_gene: TRBV9; abundance: -; j_gene: TRBJ2-1; d_gene: -; CDR3aa: CASSHGVLRSSYNEQFF; CDR3nt: TGTGCCAGCAGCCACGGAGTCCTAAGGAGCTCCTACAATGAGCAGTTCTTC
v_gene: TRBV7-9; abundance: -; j_gene: TRBJ2-1; d_gene: TRBD2; CDR3aa: CASSLWLAGGLDEQFF; CDR3nt: TGTGCCAGCAGCTTATGGTTGGCGGGGGGGCTCGATGAGCAGTTCTTC
v_gene: TRBV7-8; abundance: -; j_gene: TRBJ2-5; d_gene: -; CDR3aa: CASSSANEETQYF; CDR3nt: TGTGCCAGCAGCTCCGCGAATGAAGAGACCCAGTACTTC
v_gene: TRBV6-5; abundance: -; j_gene: TRBJ1-2; d_gene: -; CDR3aa: CASSPGYGYTF; CDR3nt: TGTGCCAGCAGCCCGGGATATGGCTACACCTTC
v_gene: TRBV11-2; abundance: -; j_gene: TRBJ1-1; d_gene: -; CDR3aa: CASSLTSRVNTEAFF; CDR3nt: TGTGCCAGCAGCTTAACCTCTCGGGTGAACACTGAAGCTTTCTTT
v_gene: TRBV6-5; abundance: once; j_gene: TRBJ1-1; d_gene: -; CDR3aa: CASSYFQGRNTEAFF; CDR3nt: TGTGCCAGCAGTTACTTCCAGGGTAGGAACACTGAAGCTTTCTTT
v_gene: TRBV24-1; abundance: -; j_gene: TRBJ2-1; d_gene: TRBD2; CDR3aa: CATSGPGTSGGATNEQFF; CDR3nt: TGTGCCACCAGTGGCCCAGGGACTAGCGGGGGGGCGACCAATGAGCAGTTCTTC
v_gene: TRBV10-3; abundance: -; j_gene: TRBJ1-2; d_gene: TRBD1; CDR3aa: CAITSDRGLRGYTF; CDR3nt: TGTGCCATCACCTCGGACAGGGGGCTGAGAGGCTACACCTTC
v_gene: TRBV19; abundance: -; j_gene: TRBJ2-2; d_gene: -; CDR3aa: CASSIGGATNTGELFF; CDR3nt: TGTGCCAGTAGTATTGGAGGTGCCACGAACACCGGGGAGCTGTTTTTT
v_gene: TRBV5-1; abundance: -; j_gene: TRBJ2-7; d_gene: -; CDR3aa: CASSLDVLGIHEQYF; CDR3nt: TGCGCCAGCAGCTTGGATGTTCTTGGCATACACGAGCAGTACTTC
v_gene: TRBV6-5; abundance: -; j_gene: TRBJ2-5; d_gene: -; CDR3aa: CASSRHTGSGETQYF; CDR3nt: TGTGCCAGCAGTCGTCATACAGGGTCGGGAGAGACCCAGTACTTC
v_gene: TRBV9; abundance: -; j_gene: TRBJ2-5; d_gene: TRBD2; CDR3aa: CASSPQTSPLKETQYF; CDR3nt: TGTGCCAGCAGCCCTCAGACTAGCCCGCTTAAAGAGACCCAGTACTTC
v_gene: TRBV4-1; abundance: -; j_gene: TRBJ2-1; d_gene: -; CDR3aa: CASRLPGGTYNEQFF; CDR3nt: TGCGCCAGCAGACTGCCTGGGGGCACCTACAATGAGCAGTTCTTC
v_gene: TRBV11-2; abundance: -; j_gene: TRBJ1-1; d_gene: TRBD1; CDR3aa: CASPPDRGSPPSEAFF; CDR3nt: TGTGCCAGCCCCCCGGACAGGGGATCCCCCCCGTCGGAAGCTTTCTTT
v_gene: TRBV5-8; abundance: -; j_gene: TRBJ2-1; d_gene: -; CDR3aa: CASSFGRREPYNEQFF; CDR3nt: TGTGCCAGCAGCTTTGGGCGCCGGGAACCCTACAATGAGCAGTTCTTC
v_gene: TRBV2; abundance: once; j_gene: TRBJ2-7; d_gene: TRBD1; CDR3aa: CASRQGAREQYF; CDR3nt: TGTGCCAGCCGGCAGGGGGCTAGAGAGCAGTACTTC
v_gene: TRBV6-5; abundance: -; j_gene: TRBJ1-2; d_gene: -; CDR3aa: CASTRQAVPVYGYTF; CDR3nt: TGTGCCAGCACGCGACAGGCGGTCCCGGTCTATGGCTACACCTTC
v_gene: TRBV10-3; abundance: once; j_gene: TRBJ1-2; d_gene: -; CDR3aa: CAISEQDSRSGYGYTF; CDR3nt: TGTGCCATCAGTGAGCAGGACAGCAGAAGTGGATATGGCTACACCTTC
v_gene: TRBV5-1; abundance: -; j_gene: TRBJ1-4; d_gene: -; CDR3aa: CASSLGPEDEKLFF; CDR3nt: TGCGCCAGCAGCTTGGGCCCTGAGGATGAAAAACTGTTTTTT
v_gene: TRBV10-2; abundance: -; j_gene: TRBJ1-2; d_gene: TRBD1; CDR3aa: CASRETGDGYTF; CDR3nt: TGCGCCAGCAGAGAAACAGGGGACGGCTACACCTTC
v_gene: TRBV6-1; abundance: -; j_gene: TRBJ1-1; d_gene: -; CDR3aa: CASSEGEDTEAFF; CDR3nt: TGTGCCAGCAGTGAGGGGGAGGACACTGAAGCTTTCTTT
v_gene: TRBV4-2; abundance: -; j_gene: TRBJ2-1; d_gene: -; CDR3aa: CASSHTDSSYNEQFF; CDR3nt: TGTGCCAGCAGCCATACTGACAGCTCCTACAATGAGCAGTTCTTC
v_gene: TRBV5-5; abundance: many; j_gene: TRBJ1-2; d_gene: -; CDR3aa: CASSENRWGPYYGYTF; CDR3nt: TGTGCCAGCAGCGAGAATAGGTGGGGCCCCTATTATGGCTACACCTTC
v_gene: TRBV5-6; abundance: -; j_gene: TRBJ1-2; d_gene: -; CDR3aa: CASSFSDNTNYGYTF; CDR3nt: TGTGCCAGCAGCTTTAGCGACAATACTAACTATGGCTACACCTTC
v_gene: TRBV9; abundance: -; j_gene: TRBJ2-3; d_gene: -; CDR3aa: CASSVVALTDTQYF; CDR3nt: TGTGCCAGCAGCGTAGTGGCACTAACAGATACGCAGTATTTT